This T cell receptor (beta chain) emerged from a study of T cell responses to AZD1222 COVID-19 vaccine. The overall study: It was second doses at about 4 or about 12 weeks that were pooled. Findings of the study overall: Mostly white British, mostly female donors; authors suggested clonal diversity may be underestimated.

J lost 5 bases, V lost 1 base, and 3 bases had no gene match. The CDR3 loop spans 15 amino acids. Germline lookup yields CDR1 WNHNN and CDR2 SYGVQD (reference sequence). Sequencing was performed with immunoSEQ multiplex PCR; in TCRdb, only in-frame clones are kept and a portion is missing. Of some 130,000 clones listed, about nine tenths are singletons. For this clone: Its antigen is unknown.

This TCR was sampled from an adult in good health. The chain carries TRBV10-1 and TRBJ2-7, with 12 bases identical to TRBD1. The material was peripheral blood, obtained on day 0 of AZD1222 vaccination. This chain's CDR3 is CASSEWGTGGHEQYF. CDR3 DNA: TGCGCCAGCAGTGAGTGGGGGACAGGGGGCCACGAGCAGTACTTC.